Listed here are 32 T cell receptor beta chains from one sample, sequenced in a study of OX40 agonist ivuxolimab in advanced cancers. Sequenced by immunoSEQ multiplex PCR; TCRdb stores in-frame clones only, minus some. The sample gives tens of thousands of clones, around 90% of which show up once; more than 0.5% is in the top ten. The sequenced sample was CD4+ or CD8+ T cells sorted from blood, obtained in a trial of the OX40 agonist ivuxolimab. The receptors come from an adult with an advanced solid tumor such as melanoma, head and neck, liver or kidney cancer.

The CDR3 DNA reads TGCGCCAGCAGCCAAGGGCCGATTAATTCACCCCTCCACTTT. Translation gives CASSQGPINSPLHF. The V and J genes are TRBV4-1 and TRBJ1-6; D is undetermined. V gave up 1 base and J gave up 6 bases, with 7 bases separating them. From germline, CDR1 is MGHRA and CDR2 YSYEKL. CDR3 length: 14 residues.

The chain combines TRBV15 with TRBJ2-7, with TRBD1 identical over 9 bases. V was pared by 1 base and J by 10 bases, with 5 bases of the junction left unmatched. The length of the CDR3 is 13 residues. The germline CDR1 and CDR2 sequences are LNHNV and YYDKDF (reference sequence). The DNA for the CDR3 is TGTGCCACCAGCAGAGGGGACAGGGCACGACAGTACTTC. Its protein is CATSRGDRARQYF.

The chain employs TRBV6-6 and TRBJ1-5, with a tentative D call TRBD1 (5 bases). V dropped 2 bases and J dropped 8 bases, with 13 bases sitting between them. In germline, CDR1 is MNHNY, CDR2 SVGAGI (reference sequence). The CDR3 sequence is 14 residues long. CDR3 amino acids: CASSYGRAGEPQHF. In DNA, the CDR3 is TGTGCCAGCAGTTACGGCAGGGCGGGGGAGCCCCAGCATTTT.

CDR3 DNA sequence: TGTGCCAGCAGCGGACTCAGCGCCCCAGATACGCAGTATTTT. Its translation: CASSGLSAPDTQYF. This chain uses TRBV7-8 with TRBJ2-3, with a weak D call TRBD2 (5 bases). This CDR3 has 14 amino acids. Germline V lookup: CDR1 SGHVS, CDR2 FQNEAQ. Between the trimmed V and J ends, which lost 5 bases and 4 bases, there was a span of 13 bases.

V and J are TRBV20-1 and TRBJ2-5, with D possibly matching TRBD1 (6 bases). CDR3 size: 11 residues. Per the germline V gene, CDR1 is DFQATT and CDR2 is SNEGSKA (reference sequence). V was cut by 6 bases and J by 5 bases, with 10 bases left in between. The CDR3, as DNA: TGCAGTGCGGCTCAGGGGGAGACCCAGTACTTC. The encoded protein is CSAAQGETQYF.

The sample holds one count of this clone. The chain recombines TRBV5-1 with TRBJ2-2; TRBD2 is a possible D gene (6 bases). Per germline, CDR1 SGHRS and CDR2 YFSETQ. The CDR3 sequence is 16 residues long. Between the trimmed V and J ends, which lost 6 bases and 5 bases, there was a span of 20 bases. The CDR3 protein is CASNTGDFQATGELFF. CDR3 bases: TGCGCCAGCAACACGGGGGACTTCCAGGCTACCGGGGAGCTGTTTTTT.

V gene TRBV18 combines with J gene TRBJ2-4; either TRBD1 or TRBD2 may fit D (6 bases each). Trimming removed 0 bases from V and 1 base from J, with 22 bases in between. The CDR3 is 20 residues long. The germline V gene encodes CDR1 KGHSH and CDR2 LQKENI. CDR3 amino acids: CASSPPVRGQWGPAKNIQYF. CDR3 nucleotides: TGTGCCAGCTCACCACCGGTGCGGGGTCAGTGGGGGCCGGCCAAAAACATTCAGTACTTC. The whole variable domain, remainder taken from reference TRBV18 and TRBJ2-4, is NAGVMQNPRHLVRRRGQEARLRCSPMKGHSHVYWYRQLPEEGLKFMVYLQKENIIDESGMPKERFSAEFPKEGPSILRIQQVVRGDSAAYFCASSPPVRGQWGPAKNIQYFGAGTRLSVL.

The chain couples TRBV5-4 to TRBJ2-3, with 7 bases identical to TRBD1. From germline, CDR1 is SGHNT and CDR2 YYREEE (reference sequence). This CDR3 comprises 16 residues. The V and J ends lost 0 bases and 4 bases, in that order; junction bases with no gene match: 8. CDR3 sequence reads: CASSLDRGRFPDTQYF. The CDR3 region has the DNA TGTGCCAGCAGCTTGGACAGGGGAAGGTTCCCAGATACGCAGTATTTT.

In DNA form, the CDR3 reads TGTGCCAGCAGTGTATTAGGGTCTGACGTGACGGAGCTGTTTTTT. Amino acid sequence: CASSVLGSDVTELFF. This rearrangement joins TRBV2 to TRBJ2-2; the D is unclear. Germline-derived CDR1 and CDR2 are SNHLY and FYNNEI. V dropped 4 bases and J dropped 10 bases, with 19 bases sitting between them. This CDR3 has 15 amino acids. Using reference TRBV2 and TRBJ2-2 for the parts outside the CDR3, the full variable domain is EPEVTQTPSHQVTQMGQEVILRCVPISNHLYFYWYRQILGQKVEFLVSFYNNEISEKSEIFDDQFSVERPDGSNFTLKIRSTKLEDSAMYFCASSVLGSDVTELFFGEGSRLTVL.

The chain couples TRBV9 to TRBJ2-2; the D is unclear. This CDR3 contains 12 residues. Trimming pared 1 base from V and 2 bases from J, leaving 0 bases between. The germline gives CDR1 SGDLS, CDR2 YYNGEE. CDR3 loop: CASSVNTGELFF. Written as DNA, the CDR3 is TGTGCCAGCAGCGTAAACACCGGGGAGCTGTTTTTT.

Only one count was recorded for this clone. This sequence joins TRBV6-5 and TRBJ1-3; 9 bases are a match to TRBD1. This CDR3 region has 16 residues. The V and J ends lost 0 bases and 3 bases, in that order; junction bases with no gene match: 3. The germline CDR1 and CDR2 sequences are MNHEY and SVGAGI. CDR3: CASSYSTGQGGNTIYF. DNA of the CDR3: TGTGCCAGCAGTTACTCGACGGGACAGGGTGGAAACACCATATATTTT.

This chain connects TRBV7-8 to TRBJ2-3; D is ambiguous. The V end lost 4 bases, the J end lost 5 bases, and 10 bases lay between the germline ends. The V gene's germline CDR1 is SGHVS and CDR2 FQNEAQ. This CDR3 comprises 13 residues. The CDR3 nucleotides are TGTGCCAGCAGCTCCGTCCCGGGAGATACGCAGTATTTT. It yields the protein CASSSVPGDTQYF.

The chain joins TRBV7-8 to TRBJ2-7; D unresolved. V lost 1 base, J lost 4 bases, and 8 bases lay in between. Germline-derived CDR1 and CDR2 are SGHVS and FQNEAQ. The CDR3 has 13 residues. CDR3 in DNA: TGTGCCAGCAGCTTAGGAAAGAGGTACGAGCAGTACTTC. It translates to CASSLGKRYEQYF. The full variable domain, rest sourced from reference TRBV7-8 and TRBJ2-7, is GAGVSQSPRYKVAKRGQDVALRCDPISGHVSLFWYQQALGQGPEFLTYFQNEAQLDKSGLPSDRFFAERPEGSVSTLKIQRTQQEDSAVYLCASSLGKRYEQYFGPGTRLTVT.

V gene TRBV6-6 combines with J gene TRBJ2-3; D not resolved. The V gene's germline CDR1 is MNHNY and CDR2 SVGAGI (reference sequence). There are 12 residues in the CDR3. Trimming removed 2 bases at V and 3 bases at J, with 3 bases between. DNA of the CDR3: TGTGCCAGCAGTTACAGGACAGATACGCAGTATTTT. It translates to CASSYRTDTQYF.

The CDR3 bases are TGTGCCAGCAGCTGGGGCCCGGTCAGCACAGATACGCAGTATTTT. This sequence encodes CASSWGPVSTDTQYF. The V and J genes are TRBV11-2 and TRBJ2-3; possibly TRBD1 for D (5 bases). V lost 4 bases and J 0 bases, leaving 11 bases between the germline ends. This CDR3 comprises 15 residues. The germline CDR1 and CDR2 sequences are SGHAT and FQNNGV.

The rearrangement uses TRBV30 and TRBJ1-5, with D possibly matching TRBD1 (6 bases). V dropped 0 bases and J dropped 5 bases, with 11 bases sitting between them. The length of the CDR3 is 14 residues. The V gene's germline CDR1 is GTSNPN and CDR2 SVGIG (reference sequence). The CDR3 reads CAWSVVGGHQPQHF. The CDR3, as DNA: TGTGCCTGGAGTGTAGTAGGGGGGCATCAGCCCCAGCATTTT.

The rearrangement uses TRBV5-1 and TRBJ1-1; D gene ambiguous. V was trimmed by 6 bases and J by 1 base, leaving 16 bases between them. Germline CDR1 and CDR2: SGHRS and YFSETQ. The CDR3 is 15 residues long. The CDR3 bases are TGCGCCAGCAAGTCGGATGTCGGTTGGAACACTGAAGCTTTCTTT. Its protein product is CASKSDVGWNTEAFF.

This rearrangement joins TRBV27 to TRBJ2-3; 13 nucleotides align to TRBD2. Unmatched junction bases numbered 8, after V lost 5 bases and J lost 3 bases. The V gene's germline CDR1 is MNHEY and CDR2 SMNVEV (reference sequence). There are 17 residues in the CDR3. The CDR3 loop is CASSTWTSGSKTDTQYF. CDR3 nucleotide sequence: TGTGCCAGCAGTACTTGGACTAGCGGGAGTAAAACAGATACGCAGTATTTT.

A single count supports this clone. The V and J genes are TRBV29-1 and TRBJ2-7; 11 bases are a match to TRBD2. This CDR3 is 15 amino acids long. The V and J ends lost 2 bases and 7 bases, in that order; junction bases with no gene match: 10. Germline loops: CDR1 SQVTM, CDR2 ANQGSEA. The CDR3 region is CSVESPAGTSGEQYF. The DNA for the CDR3 is TGCAGCGTTGAATCCCCGGCCGGGACTAGCGGAGAGCAGTACTTC.

This sequence joins TRBV9 and TRBJ2-6; perhaps TRBD2 as D (5 bases). The CDR3 contains 17 residues. The germline CDR1 and CDR2 sequences are SGDLS and YYNGEE. Between the trimmed V and J ends, which lost 0 bases and 2 bases, there was a span of 12 bases. This CDR3 reads CASSVDPSGTGANVLTF. In nucleotides, the CDR3 is TGTGCCAGCAGCGTAGACCCCTCGGGAACTGGGGCCAACGTCCTGACTTTC.

This clone was seen more than once but under ten times. The chain uses TRBV19 and TRBJ2-1; TRBD2 might be the D (6 bases). Per germline, CDR1 LNHDA and CDR2 SQIVND (reference sequence). This CDR3 comprises 13 residues. Trimming cost V 1 base and J 10 bases, with 11 bases left between them. The CDR3 region is CASSIVPAGEQFF. The CDR3 nucleotides read TGTGCCAGTAGTATAGTACCGGCGGGAGAGCAGTTCTTC.

This rearrangement joins TRBV25-1 to TRBJ2-7, with TRBD2 matching 7 bases. The CDR3 contains 15 residues. After removal of 5 bases from V and 3 bases from J, the junction contained 10 bases not matched to a gene. Germline V gene data show CDR1 as MGHDK and CDR2 as SYGVNS. CDR3 amino acids: CASSPRVSGLYEQYF. CDR3 nucleotide sequence: TGTGCCAGCAGTCCCCGGGTTAGCGGGCTCTACGAGCAGTACTTC.

This clone was picked up a small number of times. The same CDR3 also results from other DNA sequences found in this sample. This chain uses TRBV5-6 with TRBJ1-5; no reliable D call. In germline, CDR1 is SGHDT, CDR2 YYEEEE. The CDR3 consists of 12 residues. V was shortened by 4 bases and J by 2 bases, with 4 bases between the two germline ends. This chain's CDR3 is CASSRGNQPQHF. The CDR3 bases are TGTGCCAGCAGCCGCGGCAATCAGCCCCAGCATTTT.

This chain joins TRBV5-4 and TRBJ2-5; TRBD1 agrees at 8 bases. Per the germline V gene, CDR1 is SGHNT and CDR2 is YYREEE (reference sequence). V shed 4 bases, J shed 4 bases, and the junction held 3 bases outside the gene matches. This CDR3 spans 13 amino acids. CDR3: CASSVGQGETQYF. The CDR3 DNA sequence: TGTGCCAGCAGCGTCGGACAGGGAGAGACCCAGTACTTC.

The chain recombines TRBV7-6 with TRBJ2-7; D is possibly TRBD1 or TRBD2 (6 bases each). This CDR3 is built from 17 residues. Germline values: CDR1 SGHVS, CDR2 FNYEAQ. Trimming took 1 base from V and 1 from J, leaving 17 bases between them. For the CDR3, the DNA is TGTGCCAGCAGCTTAGGGGACAACCCGGGACTTTCCTACGAGCAGTACTTC. Protein: CASSLGDNPGLSYEQYF.

This clone has just a few counts. The CDR3 sequence: CASSYGANTEAFF. The DNA of the CDR3 is TGTGCCAGCAGCTACGGGGCGAACACTGAAGCTTTCTTT. The genes are TRBV7-3 and TRBJ1-1; D might be TRBD1 (5 bases). CDR1 is SGHTA and CDR2 is FQGTGA in the germline V gene. V was shortened by 4 bases and J by 1 base, with 7 bases between the two germline ends. This CDR3 region has 13 residues. Full variable domain (rest looked up from reference TRBV7-3 and TRBJ1-1): GAGVSQTPSNKVTEKGKYVELRCDPISGHTALYWYRQSLGQGPEFLIYFQGTGAADDSGLPNDRFFAVRPEGSVSTLKIQRTERGDSAVYLCASSYGANTEAFFGQGTRLTVV.

This clone has just one count. The chain has TRBV5-4 and TRBJ2-7; 8 nucleotides line up with TRBD2. Germline CDR1 and CDR2: SGHNT and YYREEE (reference sequence). The CDR3 spans 16 residues. V trimming: 4 bases; J trimming: 0 bases; junction bases outside the gene matches: 9. CDR3 in DNA: TGTGCCAGCAGCAAGGAGCCCGGGGGGGCCTCCTACGAGCAGTACTTC. It specifies CASSKEPGGASYEQYF.

J is TRBJ1-5 and V is TRBV2; D perhaps matches TRBD1 (6 bases). CDR1 SNHLY and CDR2 FYNNEI come from the germline V gene. The CDR3 extends over 14 amino acids. Trimming took off 8 bases at V and 6 bases at J, with 17 bases between the two ends. The CDR3 loop is CASQRAGGGQPQHF. CDR3 DNA sequence: TGTGCCAGCCAGAGGGCGGGGGGCGGTCAGCCCCAGCATTTT.

In nucleotides, the CDR3 is TGTGCCAGTAGTGTCAGAGGGACAGGTGGGAACACAGATACGCAGTATTTT. Protein product: CASSVRGTGGNTDTQYF. The V call is TRBV19, the J call TRBJ2-3, with 8 nucleotides matching TRBD1. Per the germline V gene, CDR1 is LNHDA and CDR2 is SQIVND (reference sequence). The CDR3 is made up of 17 amino acids. Trimming cost V 5 bases and J 2 bases; bases outside gene matches: 12.

The chain joins TRBV29-1 to TRBJ2-7, with D maybe TRBD1 (5 bases). V lost 4 bases and J 3 bases, leaving 13 bases between the germline ends. Germline lookup yields CDR1 SQVTM and CDR2 ANQGSEA. This CDR3 is 13 amino acids long. CDR3 sequence: CSVGAGKDYEQYF. Here the CDR3 DNA reads TGCAGCGTTGGTGCAGGGAAGGACTACGAGCAGTACTTC.

The genes are TRBV2 and TRBJ1-5; no definite D call. Germline V lookup: CDR1 SNHLY, CDR2 FYNNEI. This CDR3 has 16 residues. The germline V and J ends were trimmed by 7 bases and 0 bases, with 16 bases remaining between them. This CDR3 is CASTDATHYSNQPQHF. In DNA, the CDR3 is TGTGCCAGCACCGACGCGACACATTATAGCAATCAGCCCCAGCATTTT.

The chain is built from TRBV11-2 and TRBJ2-5; 12 bases are a match to TRBD2. Germline trimming cut 5 bases from V and 7 bases from J; bases unmatched to any gene: 5. This CDR3 comprises 14 residues. The germline gives CDR1 SGHAT, CDR2 FQNNGV. In DNA, the CDR3 is TGTGCCAGCAGCCCGACTAGCGGGAGTGGGACCCAGTACTTC. Amino acids: CASSPTSGSGTQYF.